These 15 T cell receptor beta chains share one sample of origin, sequenced in a study of human T cells and chemical hapten exposure (dated by TCRdb to about 2021). Library creation used RACE. Reads for this sample came from a NextSeq 500. The raw public data were reprocessed by TCRdb itself: fastp quality trimming at Q25, MiXCR clonotype calling, in-frame beta chains only. Every CDR3 protein is listed once, alongside the most common genes and DNA of its rows. For this sample the table gives more than 250,000 distinct CDR3 sequences, of which roughly 8.9% were detected only once. The ten largest clones represent over 2% of the sample. According to the study, the label for this sample's time point signals: pre-sensitization, week 0. The treatment or condition label here, explained by the study, means: therapeutic diphenylcyclopropenone sensitization with weekly scalp DPC. The source material was whole blood, sampled in connection with sensitization to the hapten diphenylcyclopropenone (DPC). The receptors come from a woman aged 40 to 50 with alopecia areata. Some clones in this sample may be carry-over from other donors' samples.

This clonotype was picked up a small number of times. J is TRBJ2-3 and V is TRBV24-1, with D unclear. The CDR3 runs 15 residues. Per the germline V gene, CDR1 is KGHDR and CDR2 is SFDVKD. Trimming pared 3 bases from V and 0 bases from J, leaving 9 bases between. The CDR3 DNA reads TGTGCCACCAGTGATCCGACACGTAGCACAGATACGCAGTATTTT. It encodes CATSDPTRSTDTQYF.

This clonotype was picked up a small number of times. The V gene is TRBV24-1, the J gene TRBJ2-2; D gene unclear. Per germline, CDR1 KGHDR and CDR2 SFDVKD. V dropped 1 base and J dropped 7 bases, with 6 bases sitting between them. The CDR3 length is 13 residues. CDR3 DNA: TGTGCCACCAGTGATTTTTACGACGGGGAGCTGTTTTTT. Translating gives CATSDFYDGELFF.

The rearrangement links TRBV6-5 to TRBJ1-3, with TRBD1 matching 8 bases. This CDR3 comprises 16 residues. CDR1 and CDR2 (germline): MNHEY, SVGAGI. The J segment lost 4 bases and the V segment lost 5 bases, leaving 10 bases of the junction unmatched. The CDR3 sequence is CASSRSRQGTGNTIYF. The DNA for the CDR3 is TGTGCCAGCAGTCGAAGCCGACAGGGGACAGGAAACACCATATATTTT.

The gene calls are TRBV10-3 and TRBJ2-1; D unresolved. There are 11 residues in the CDR3. Trimming took off 6 bases at V and 8 bases at J, with 8 bases between the two ends. Germline V CDR1 and CDR2: ENHRY, SYGVKD. The DNA for the CDR3 is TGTGCCATCAGAAAAGAGTATGAGCAGTTCTTC. Protein: CAIRKEYEQFF.

This clonotype was counted ten times or more. V is TRBV28 and J is TRBJ1-1; D might be TRBD1 (5 bases). V lost 6 bases to trimming and J lost 4 bases, with 9 bases between them. The CDR3 is 12 residues long. Germline V gene lookup returns CDR1 MDHEN and CDR2 SYDVKM. In nucleotides, the CDR3 is TGTGCCAGCAGCTTAGGGGTCACTGAAGCTTTCTTT. It encodes CASSLGVTEAFF.

Only a few counts were recorded for this clonotype. The chain is built from TRBV9 and TRBJ2-7; 10 bases line up with TRBD1. The ends lost 0 bases at V and 4 bases at J; junction bases unmatched: 1. Germline values: CDR1 SGDLS, CDR2 YYNGEE. The CDR3 consists of 14 residues. CDR3 bases: TGTGCCAGCAGCGTAGCGGGACAGGGGTACGAGCAGTACTTC. Encoded protein: CASSVAGQGYEQYF. Full variable domain (outside the CDR3, taken from reference TRBV9 and TRBJ2-7): DSGVTQTPKHLITATGQRVTLRCSPRSGDLSVYWYQQSLDQGLQFLIQYYNGEERAKGNILERFSAQQFPDLHSELNLSSLELGDSALYFCASSVAGQGYEQYFGPGTRLTVT.

This clonotype was observed a few times. The J gene is TRBJ2-2, the V gene TRBV4-2, with D possibly called TRBD1 or TRBD2 (6 bases each). There are 12 residues in the CDR3. V was pared by 8 bases and J by 6 bases, with 10 bases between. Germline CDR1 and CDR2: LGHNA and YNFKEQ. In DNA form, the CDR3 reads TGTGCCAGCTTCGGGGGCGCCGGGGAGCTGTTTTTT. Its protein product is CASFGGAGELFF.

This clonotype was detected a few times. The chain links TRBV28 to TRBJ2-5; 9 positions match TRBD1. The CDR3 totals 15 residues. CDR1 is MDHEN, CDR2 SYDVKM, per germline. Trimming took 6 bases from V and 3 from J; bases not matched to a gene: 8. CDR3 region: CASSLLGTGKETQYF. CDR3 bases: TGTGCCAGCAGCCTCCTTGGGACAGGGAAAGAGACCCAGTACTTC.

This clonotype was counted many times. The chain joins TRBV28 to TRBJ2-7, with 9 bases that match TRBD2. The V and J ends lost 1 base and 8 bases, in that order; junction bases with no gene match: 9. The germline gives CDR1 MDHEN, CDR2 SYDVKM. CDR3 length equals 15 residues. The CDR3 loop is CASSLSLAGTEKQYF. DNA of the CDR3: TGTGCCAGCAGTTTATCCCTAGCGGGAACTGAAAAGCAGTACTTC.

This clonotype was recorded many times. The chain combines TRBV28 with TRBJ1-4, with 10 positions matching TRBD1. V gave up 8 bases and J gave up 8 bases; unmatched junction bases: 5. This CDR3 is 13 amino acids long. Per germline, CDR1 MDHEN and CDR2 SYDVKM. CDR3 amino acids: CASRGTGVEKLFF. CDR3 nucleotide sequence: TGTGCCAGCCGCGGGACAGGGGTCGAAAAACTGTTTTTT.

The chain links TRBV7-2 to TRBJ1-2; weak D call: TRBD1 (6 bases). Germline CDR1 is SGHTA and CDR2 is FQGNSA. The V end was cut by 5 bases, the J end by 6 bases, with 19 bases between. The CDR3 contains 15 residues. The CDR3: CASSRQAQGGDGYTF. In DNA form, the CDR3 reads TGTGCCAGCAGCCGACAGGCACAGGGAGGCGATGGCTACACCTTC.

This clonotype came up a few times. The V call is TRBV4-1, the J call TRBJ1-2; TRBD1 matches at 7 bases. After removal of 4 bases from V and 0 bases from J, the junction contained 5 bases not matched to a gene. Germline V lookup: CDR1 MGHRA, CDR2 YSYEKL. The CDR3 runs 15 residues. CDR3 region: CASSREGQPNYGYTF. In DNA, the CDR3 is TGCGCCAGCAGCCGAGAGGGACAGCCTAACTATGGCTACACCTTC.

This clonotype turned up a few times. The chain links TRBV7-2 to TRBJ2-1, with 9 bases matching TRBD1. Germline CDR1 reads SGHTA; CDR2 reads FQGNSA. Unmatched junction bases numbered 9, after V lost 5 bases and J lost 7 bases. The CDR3 extends over 15 amino acids. The CDR3 here is CASSMRDRASNEQFF. The CDR3 coding sequence is TGTGCCAGCAGCATGAGGGACAGGGCCTCGAATGAGCAGTTCTTC.

The table lists this clonotype with many counts. The rearrangement joins TRBV21-1 to TRBJ1-1. TRBV21-1 is assigned pseudogene status. The CDR3 sequence is 10 residues long. The CDR3 reads CASTFTEAFF. The CDR3 DNA follows: TGTGCCAGCACATTCACTGAAGCTTTCTTT.

This clonotype turned up a few times. The rearrangement links TRBV7-8 to TRBJ2-7; D is uncertain. The CDR3 has 14 amino acids. CDR1 is SGHVS, CDR2 FQNEAQ, per germline. Trimming removed 5 bases from V and 3 bases from J, with 14 bases in between. CDR3 coding DNA: TGTGCCAGCAGCCCTTCTTTTGGCGGCTACGAGCAGTACTTC. Protein product: CASSPSFGGYEQYF.